The 29 T cell receptor beta chains below were found in one sample sequenced in a study of blood T cell repertoires in COVID-19. Generated by immunoSEQ multiplex PCR, the TCRdb table keeps only in-frame clones and is missing some. The top ten clones hold 7.5% of a sample with hundreds of thousands of clones, roughly four fifths of them seen once. The sequencing input was peripheral blood. The receptors derive from a woman older than 75 with COVID-19, enrolled during active disease.

This chain links TRBV5-1 with TRBJ2-1; TRBD1 matches at 7 bases. Germline assignment: CDR1 SGHRS and CDR2 YFSETQ. This CDR3 is built from 16 residues. The V and J ends lost 4 bases and 1 base, in that order; junction bases with no gene match: 8. CDR3 protein: CASSGEGANSYNEQFF. DNA of the CDR3: TGCGCCAGCAGCGGAGAGGGGGCAAATTCCTACAATGAGCAGTTCTTC.

This clone came up once. The CDR3 nucleotides are TGTGCCACCACCACTAGCGGGGCGTACAATGAGCAGTTCTTC. Translating it yields CATTTSGAYNEQFF. This chain connects TRBV6-5 to TRBJ2-1, with 10 bases that match TRBD2. After removal of 10 bases from V and 4 bases from J, the junction contained 7 bases not matched to a gene. Germline V gene lookup returns CDR1 MNHEY and CDR2 SVGAGI. The CDR3 is made up of 14 amino acids.

J is TRBJ2-3 and V is TRBV7-9; TRBD2 matches at 7 bases. This CDR3 has 14 residues. Trimming removed 5 bases from V and 1 base from J; junction bases left unmatched: 3. Germline V gives CDR1 SEHNR, CDR2 FQNEAQ (reference sequence). The CDR3 DNA sequence: TGTGCCAGCAGCCGACTAGCAGGCACAGATACGCAGTATTTT. It codes for CASSRLAGTDTQYF.

V gene TRBV20-1 combines with J gene TRBJ2-5; 8 nucleotides agree with TRBD1. This CDR3 is built from 12 residues. Germline trimming cut 3 bases from V and 7 bases from J; bases unmatched to any gene: 4. Germline CDR1 DFQATT, CDR2 SNEGSKA (reference sequence). CDR3 sequence: CSASDRGVTQYF. In DNA, the CDR3 is TGCAGTGCTAGTGACAGGGGAGTGACCCAGTACTTC.

This sequence joins TRBV6-5 and TRBJ1-2, with D unclear. The CDR3 loop spans 13 amino acids. With 7 bases removed from V and 4 bases from J, the gap between germline ends came to 13 bases. The germline V gene has CDR1 MNHEY and CDR2 SVGAGI. The CDR3 reads CASILDTVYGYTF. In nucleotides, the CDR3 is TGTGCCAGCATCCTAGATACGGTCTATGGCTACACCTTC.

The chain combines TRBV29-1 with TRBJ1-1; no firm D call. This CDR3 is built from 13 residues. CDR1 is SQVTM, CDR2 ANQGSEA, per germline. Trimming left V 0 bases short and J 11 bases short, with 16 bases between. The CDR3 region is CSVEEPPSTVAFF. In nucleotides, the CDR3 is TGCAGCGTTGAAGAACCCCCTTCCACGGTGGCTTTCTTT. The full variable domain, its missing parts supplied by reference TRBV29-1 and TRBJ1-1, is SAVISQKPSRDICQRGTSLTIQCQVDSQVTMMFWYRQQPGQSLTLIATANQGSEATYESGFVIDKFPISRPNLTFSTLTVSNMSPEDSSIYLCSVEEPPSTVAFFGQGTRLTVV.

The chain combines TRBV19 with TRBJ1-1; D might be TRBD1 (6 bases). The germline CDR1 and CDR2 sequences are LNHDA and SQIVND (reference sequence). V was trimmed by 6 bases and J by 4 bases, leaving 15 bases between them. This CDR3 is 14 amino acids long. This chain's CDR3 is CASRSLGAGTEAFF. For the CDR3, the DNA is TGTGCCAGTAGATCACTGGGGGCGGGCACTGAAGCTTTCTTT.

This chain connects TRBV18 to TRBJ1-4; D is undetermined. The length of the CDR3 is 16 residues. CDR1 is KGHSH and CDR2 is LQKENI in the germline V gene. Deletions cut 5 bases from V and 6 bases from J, with 19 bases between. The CDR3 coding sequence is TGTGCCAGCTCATCCATTTTCAATACATTGCATGAAAAACTGTTTTTT. This gives the protein CASSSIFNTLHEKLFF.

The V and J genes are TRBV6-6 and TRBJ2-3; 10 bases are shared with TRBD1. J lost 4 bases, V lost 6 bases, and 7 bases had no gene match. CDR1 is MNHNY and CDR2 is SVGAGI in the germline V gene (reference sequence). The CDR3 length is 15 residues. CDR3 DNA: TGTGCCAGCAGAGACCGGGACAGGGGATCAGATACGCAGTATTTT. Translated, it gives CASRDRDRGSDTQYF.

The chain joins TRBV3-1 (or the pseudogene TRBV3-2) to TRBJ2-1; 8 bases line up with TRBD1. V dropped 3 bases and J dropped 6; count of bases not matched to a gene: 13. This CDR3 comprises 17 residues. The germline gives CDR1 LGHDT, CDR2 YNNKEL (reference sequence). CDR3 nucleotide sequence: TGTGCCAGCAGCCAGACCCGGACAGGGCCCAGGGGCAATGAGCAGTTCTTC. Protein product: CASSQTRTGPRGNEQFF.

The chain recombines TRBV19 with TRBJ1-1; 9 nucleotides align to TRBD1. The CDR3 totals 14 residues. Trimming at V came to 7 bases and at J to 1 base, leaving 4 bases not matched to a gene. From germline, CDR1 is LNHDA and CDR2 SQIVND (reference sequence). The CDR3 sequence is CASTDRGRNTEAFF. The CDR3 nucleotides are TGTGCCAGTACCGACAGGGGGAGGAACACTGAAGCTTTCTTT.

The rearrangement uses TRBV6-5 and TRBJ2-2; D is possibly TRBD1 (6 bases). The CDR3 runs to 13 residues. V was clipped by 11 bases and J by 2 bases, with 12 bases between them. Germline V gives CDR1 MNHEY, CDR2 SVGAGI. The CDR3 loop is CAGADRNTGELFF. The DNA for the CDR3 is TGTGCCGGGGCGGACAGAAACACCGGGGAGCTGTTTTTT.

This clone came up once. This sequence joins TRBV24-1 and TRBJ2-3; 10 nucleotides agree with TRBD2. The CDR3 sequence is 16 residues long. With 3 bases clipped from V and 4 bases from J, the junction kept 6 bases outside the gene matches. Germline V CDR1 and CDR2: KGHDR, SFDVKD. CDR3 sequence reads: CATSDPAGGPADTQYF. CDR3 nucleotides: TGTGCCACCAGTGATCCAGCGGGAGGGCCCGCAGATACGCAGTATTTT.

The chain is built from TRBV5-5 and TRBJ2-7; 9 positions match TRBD1. The CDR3 runs 16 residues. Germline V gene lookup returns CDR1 SGHKS and CDR2 YYEKEE (reference sequence). The V and J ends lost 4 bases and 3 bases, in that order; junction bases with no gene match: 11. In DNA form, the CDR3 reads TGTGCCAGCAGCGGGGGCCGGGACAGGGCGCTCTACGAGCAGTACTTC. Its protein is CASSGGRDRALYEQYF.

The J gene is TRBJ2-3, the V gene TRBV19; TRBD1 is a possible D gene (5 bases). The germline V gene has CDR1 LNHDA and CDR2 SQIVND (reference sequence). Trimming took off 3 bases at V and 1 base at J, with 11 bases between the two ends. This CDR3 spans 15 amino acids. The DNA of the CDR3 is TGTGCCAGTAGTATCACCACAGGCCGCACAGATACGCAGTATTTT. This gives the protein CASSITTGRTDTQYF.

The CDR3 coding sequence is TGTGCCAGCAGCTCCCGGAGGACTAGCGGGAGTGATGAGCAGTTCTTC. It is translated as CASSSRRTSGSDEQFF. The chain carries TRBV13 and TRBJ2-1; 13 bases match TRBD2. CDR1 is PRHDT and CDR2 is FYEKMQ in the germline V gene (reference sequence). V lost 4 bases to trimming and J lost 8 bases; unmatched junction nucleotides: 8. The CDR3 is made up of 16 amino acids.

The CDR3 sequence: CAWASGRLAGETQYF. The CDR3 DNA sequence: TGTGCCTGGGCTAGCGGGAGATTGGCAGGAGAGACCCAGTACTTC. This chain uses TRBV30 with TRBJ2-5; 10 nucleotides line up with TRBD2. Trimming cost V 5 bases and J 4 bases; bases outside gene matches: 10. The CDR3 covers 15 residues. Germline values: CDR1 GTSNPN, CDR2 SVGIG (reference sequence). The full variable domain, its missing parts supplied by reference TRBV30 and TRBJ2-5, is SQTIHQWPATLVQPVGSPLSLECTVEGTSNPNLYWYRQAAGRGLQLLFYSVGIGQISSEVPQNLSASRPQDRQFILSSKKLLLSDSGFYLCAWASGRLAGETQYFGPGTRLLVL.

This chain connects TRBV2 to TRBJ1-1; 9 bases are a match to TRBD1. V was pared by 8 bases and J by 5 bases, with 3 bases of the junction left unmatched. Germline V CDR1 and CDR2: SNHLY, FYNNEI. The CDR3 is 12 amino acids. CDR3: CASAGQGTEAFF. The CDR3 coding sequence is TGTGCCAGCGCAGGACAGGGGACTGAAGCTTTCTTT.

This sequence joins TRBV15 and TRBJ2-3; TRBD2 agrees at 10 bases. This CDR3 has 17 amino acids. Unmatched junction bases numbered 8, after V lost 1 base and J lost 4 bases. The germline V gene encodes CDR1 LNHNV and CDR2 YYDKDF (reference sequence). CDR3 in amino acids: CATSRAQRLAGADTQYF. DNA for the CDR3: TGTGCCACCAGCAGAGCTCAGAGACTAGCGGGTGCAGATACGCAGTATTTT.

The rearrangement uses TRBV4-1 and TRBJ2-7; TRBD1 aligns across 9 bases. J lost 1 base, V lost 4 bases, and 8 bases had no gene match. Per the germline V gene, CDR1 is MGHRA and CDR2 is YSYEKL. This CDR3 contains 16 residues. CDR3 DNA sequence: TGCGCCAGCAGCCGAGGAGGGACAGGGCCATCCTACGAGCAGTACTTC. It codes for CASSRGGTGPSYEQYF.

The J gene is TRBJ1-5, the V gene TRBV7-2; D perhaps matches TRBD1 (5 bases). Trimming stripped 4 bases from V and 6 bases from J, with 19 bases between. Germline CDR1 and CDR2: SGHTA and FQGNSA. The CDR3 extends over 16 amino acids. The CDR3 here is CASSSTVRREGQPQHF. In DNA, the CDR3 is TGTGCCAGCAGCTCCACAGTACGCAGGGAGGGTCAGCCCCAGCATTTT.

The J gene is TRBJ1-1, the V gene TRBV6-2 or TRBV6-3, with TRBD1 identical over 7 bases. The germline V gene encodes CDR1 MNHEY and CDR2 SVGEGT. The trim removed 2 bases at V and 10 bases at J, leaving 7 bases unmatched. There are 13 residues in the CDR3. CDR3 nucleotide sequence: TGTGCCAGCAGTTACGGTTGGGCAGGGGGAGCTTTCTTT. Translation gives CASSYGWAGGAFF.

The chain uses TRBV14 and TRBJ1-6; no firm D call. This CDR3 region has 14 residues. CDR1 is SGHDN, CDR2 FVKESK, per germline. The V and J ends lost 1 base and 7 bases respectively, with 8 bases between them. The CDR3 region has the DNA TGTGCCAGCAGCCAAGTCAGAGGGAATTCACCCCTCCACTTT. As protein: CASSQVRGNSPLHF.

The chain employs TRBV19 and TRBJ1-2; 12 positions agree with TRBD1. V was clipped by 3 bases and J by 4 bases; unmatched bases: 9. Germline V CDR1 and CDR2: LNHDA, SQIVND (reference sequence). The CDR3 sequence is 17 residues long. The chain's CDR3 is CASSIRDRGRRIYGYTF. CDR3 DNA sequence: TGTGCCAGTAGTATCCGGGACAGGGGGCGAAGGATCTATGGCTACACCTTC.

The rearrangement links TRBV2 to TRBJ2-5, with D possibly matching TRBD2 (5 bases). This CDR3 is built from 13 residues. V was shortened by 7 bases and J by 7 bases, with 16 bases between the two germline ends. Germline loops: CDR1 SNHLY, CDR2 FYNNEI. Here the CDR3 DNA reads TGTGCCAGCATTGAGGGCCTGGTTGGGACCCAGTACTTC. This encodes CASIEGLVGTQYF.

In DNA, the CDR3 is TGTGCCAGCAGTGGGGAGGGGTACAATGAGCAGTTCTTC. It codes for CASSGEGYNEQFF. V gene TRBV2 combines with J gene TRBJ2-1, with TRBD2 matching over 7 bases. Looked up from germline, CDR1 is SNHLY and CDR2 is FYNNEI. After removal of 4 bases from V and 4 bases from J, the junction contained 1 base not matched to a gene. This CDR3 contains 13 residues.

This clone was seen a few times. The genes are TRBV29-1 and TRBJ1-2, with TRBD1 as a possible D gene (5 bases). Germline CDR1 SQVTM, CDR2 ANQGSEA. CDR3 length: 12 amino acids. Trimming shortened V by 3 bases and J by 10 bases, and 15 bases separated the two germline ends. As DNA, the CDR3 is TGCAGCGTTGAGATGGGGGGAATTTCCTACACCTTC. Amino acid sequence: CSVEMGGISYTF.

The rearrangement joins TRBV5-1 to TRBJ1-4; 7 bases match TRBD1. The V gene's germline CDR1 is SGHRS and CDR2 YFSETQ. After removal of 4 bases from V and 8 bases from J, the junction contained 11 bases not matched to a gene. There are 15 residues in the CDR3. CDR3 protein: CASSHTGQEGEKLFF. CDR3 coding DNA: TGCGCCAGCAGCCACACTGGACAGGAGGGGGAAAAACTGTTTTTT.

This clone was detected many times. J is TRBJ2-7 and V is TRBV7-9, with 7 nucleotides matching TRBD1. CDR1 and CDR2 (germline): SEHNR, FQNEAQ (reference sequence). The CDR3 runs to 16 residues. Trimming cost V 4 bases and J 3 bases; bases outside gene matches: 12. CDR3 coding DNA: TGTGCCAGCAGCTCGCCTGGGGACAGTGGGCACTACGAGCAGTACTTC. Encoded protein: CASSSPGDSGHYEQYF.